The 16 T cell receptor beta chains reported below all come from one sample, sequenced in a study of blood T cells in healthy people across ages. PCR was performed a second time for about 7 to 12 cycles using a sample-barcoded 5' primer and a J-beta primer mix. TCRdb processed the 5' RACE reads anew with MiXCR; each CDR3 protein has one entry. The table shows about 1.7 million distinct CDR3 sequences, with about 30% occurring only once. Source material: blood. Source of these receptors: a woman aged 30 to 39 in good health.

The chain is built from TRBV6-5 and TRBJ1-5; tentative D call: TRBD1 (6 bases). Trimming took 9 bases from V and 7 from J, leaving 13 bases between them. The CDR3 extends over 12 amino acids. Germline lookup yields CDR1 MNHEY and CDR2 SVGAGI. The CDR3 reads CARGGERQPQHF. CDR3 nucleotide sequence: TGTGCCAGAGGGGGAGAACGGCAGCCCCAGCATTTT.

V is TRBV20-1 and J is TRBJ2-4; maybe TRBD2 (6 bases). The CDR3 totals 12 residues. V shed 4 bases and J shed 13 bases, with 17 bases lying between them. CDR1 is DFQATT and CDR2 is SNEGSKA in the germline V gene (reference sequence). DNA for the CDR3: TGCAGTGCTACGGGACTCGTCGATGAGCAGTACTTC. Protein product: CSATGLVDEQYF.

The table lists this clonotype with a few counts. The gene calls are TRBV20-1 and TRBJ2-5; D gene unclear. This CDR3 region has 14 residues. V was clipped by 1 base and J by 3 bases, with 12 bases between them. CDR1 and CDR2 (germline): DFQATT, SNEGSKA (reference sequence). The CDR3 spells CSARVIRSKETQYF. CDR3 bases: TGCAGTGCTAGAGTCATCCGTTCCAAAGAGACCCAGTACTTC.

This clonotype has a handful of counts. Written as DNA, the CDR3 is TGCAGCGCCGGAGGCAGGGGGCAAGGTGAGCAGTTCTTC. This encodes CSAGGRGQGEQFF. J is TRBJ2-1 and V is TRBV29-1; 8 nucleotides line up with TRBD1. Germline-derived CDR1 and CDR2 are SQVTM and ANQGSEA. The CDR3 runs 13 residues. V was pared by 7 bases and J by 9 bases, with 11 bases of the junction left unmatched.

This clonotype was recorded many times. The chain employs TRBV24-1 and TRBJ2-4; 8 nucleotides line up with TRBD1. The CDR3 extends over 15 amino acids. Germline V lookup: CDR1 KGHDR, CDR2 SFDVKD. V lost 3 bases, J lost 8 bases, and 8 bases stayed unmatched. The CDR3 loop reads CATSDGAGGLDIQYF. The CDR3, as DNA: TGTGCCACCAGTGATGGGGCAGGGGGCTTGGACATTCAGTACTTC.

Comments on this clonotype: One end of the junction does not line up with germline, which may come from a read error. The chain links TRBV5-1 to TRBJ2-2; TRBD2 might be the D (5 bases). CDR1 and CDR2 from the germline V gene are SGHRS and YFSETQ. CDR3 size: 15 residues. The CDR3 bases are TGCGCCAGCAGAAATGGACTCATCGGAGCCGGGGAGCGGTTTTTT. Its protein product is CASRNGLIGAGERFF.

V usage is TRBV7-9 and J usage is TRBJ2-7; TRBD1 aligns across 9 bases. CDR1 and CDR2 (germline): SEHNR, FQNEAQ (reference sequence). V lost 4 bases and J lost 2; bases outside the gene matches: 12. This CDR3 is built from 17 residues. The CDR3 DNA reads TGTGCCAGCAGCTCCAGGACAGGGGAAGAGGCAGCCTACGAGCAGTACTTC. This codes for CASSSRTGEEAAYEQYF. Full variable domain (rest looked up from reference TRBV7-9 and TRBJ2-7): DTGVSQNPRHKITKRGQNVTFRCDPISEHNRLYWYRQTLGQGPEFLTYFQNEAQLEKSRLLSDRFSAERPKGSFSTLEIQRTEQGDSAMYLCASSSRTGEEAAYEQYFGPGTRLTVT.

This clonotype was counted a few times. The chain carries TRBV7-2 and TRBJ2-7, with 10 bases lining up with TRBD1. Trimming at V came to 5 bases and at J to 3 bases, leaving 7 bases not matched to a gene. This CDR3 has 15 residues. Germline-derived CDR1 and CDR2 are SGHTA and FQGNSA. This chain's CDR3 is CASSPGGTGDYEQYF. CDR3 DNA sequence: TGTGCCAGCAGCCCCGGCGGGACAGGGGACTACGAGCAGTACTTC.

V and J are TRBV7-2 and TRBJ2-1; D unclear. The V end lost 1 base, the J end lost 5 bases, and 9 bases lay between the germline ends. In germline, CDR1 is SGHTA, CDR2 FQGNSA. This CDR3 has 14 residues. Here the CDR3 reads CASSLELVDNEQFF. For the CDR3, the DNA is TGTGCCAGCAGCTTAGAATTAGTGGACAATGAGCAGTTCTTC.

About this clonotype itself: This could be a read error, since a much larger clone is one nucleotide away. The V call is TRBV2, the J call TRBJ2-1, with D maybe TRBD1 (6 bases). V lost 5 bases, J lost 13 bases, and 21 bases lay in between. The germline gives CDR1 SNHLY, CDR2 FYNNEI. The CDR3 is 14 amino acids. The CDR3 DNA reads as TGTGCCAGCAGTCAGACAGGCCAACAAGAGACCCAGTTCTTC. Amino acids: CASSQTGQQETQFF.

The rearrangement uses TRBV29-1 and TRBJ1-2; D remains ambiguous. Trimming took 5 bases from V and 1 from J, leaving 11 bases between them. The CDR3 has 13 residues. Per the germline V gene, CDR1 is SQVTM and CDR2 is ANQGSEA. In DNA, the CDR3 is TGCAGCGTTCAATCGAATCTTAACTATGGCTACACCTTC. It yields the protein CSVQSNLNYGYTF.

This clonotype was seen more than once but under ten times. The chain couples TRBV5-5 to TRBJ1-1, with no clear D. The CDR3 contains 13 residues. The V and J ends lost 4 bases and 7 bases respectively, with 14 bases between them. Germline V lookup: CDR1 SGHKS, CDR2 YYEKEE (reference sequence). CDR3 DNA sequence: TGTGCCAGCAGCCCACCCGACTCGTATGAAGCTTTCTTT. It specifies CASSPPDSYEAFF.

This clonotype was observed a few times. The V gene is TRBV12-3 or TRBV12-4, the J gene TRBJ1-1, with D unclear. CDR3 length: 13 residues. Trimming left V 4 bases short and J 6 bases short, with 12 bases between. CDR3 nucleotide sequence: TGTGCCAGCAGTTCCCTTGGGTCCCCTGAAGCTTTCTTT. Translating it yields CASSSLGSPEAFF.

In regard to this clonotype: A far larger clone is off by one base, so a read error is likely. Given the absence of the conserved phenylalanine or tryptophan at the CDR3 end, a read error is likely. The CDR3: CASSPTSGYNEQFL. The CDR3 DNA reads as TGTGCCAGCAGCCCGACTAGCGGCTACAATGAGCAGTTCTTA. The rearrangement links TRBV11-3 to TRBJ2-1, with 9 bases lining up with TRBD2. V gave up 5 bases and J gave up 3 bases; unmatched junction bases: 2. Per the germline V gene, CDR1 is SGHNT and CDR2 is YENEEA. The CDR3 loop spans 14 amino acids.

This clonotype has only a few counts. V gene TRBV2 combines with J gene TRBJ2-7, with D perhaps matching TRBD1 (6 bases). CDR3 length equals 13 residues. V lost 7 bases and J lost 2, with 12 bases in between. Germline CDR1 is SNHLY and CDR2 is FYNNEI. CDR3 amino acids: CASKKDSPYEQYF. The CDR3 DNA sequence: TGTGCCAGCAAAAAGGACAGTCCCTACGAGCAGTACTTC.

The J gene is TRBJ2-7, the V gene TRBV12-5; the D call may be TRBD1 or TRBD2 (5 bases each). The CDR3 is made up of 16 amino acids. With 0 bases removed from V and 0 bases from J, the gap between germline ends came to 12 bases. Germline V CDR1 and CDR2: LGHNT, FRNRAP. Here the CDR3 reads CASGLVQRDGSYEQYF. The CDR3 DNA is TGTGCTAGTGGTTTGGTACAAAGGGACGGCTCCTACGAGCAGTACTTC.